This TCR beta chain was retrieved from a study of CD8 T cells in ankylosing spondylitis. Notes on the study in general: In ankylosing spondylitis blood, a motif of fewer than 10 highly homologous TCR beta variants appeared characteristic. Disease-linked clones bore a CD8+ phenotype, appearing relatively rarely in peripheral blood.

A remark on this clonotype: Its antigen is not known.

TCRdb re-analysed the 5' RACE reads in MiXCR, keeping a single row per CDR3 protein. The repertoire holds 250,000 to 400,000 distinct CDR3 sequences, with around 10% as singletons. This CDR3 is built from 18 residues. Trimming shortened V by 7 bases and J by 2 bases, and 30 bases separated the two germline ends. Germline-derived CDR1 and CDR2 are DFQATT and SNEGSKA (reference sequence). The sequence was collected from a female donor with ankylosing spondylitis or in good health (not recorded which). The sample comprised blood, either unsorted or a sorted T cell fraction (not recorded which). The chain has TRBV20-1 and TRBJ2-7; D call uncertain. This CDR3 is CSGRAPGQVLRLPYEQYF. The CDR3 nucleotides are TGCAGTGGTAGGGCTCCGGGCCAGGTTCTTAGGCTGCCCTACGAGCAGTACTTC.